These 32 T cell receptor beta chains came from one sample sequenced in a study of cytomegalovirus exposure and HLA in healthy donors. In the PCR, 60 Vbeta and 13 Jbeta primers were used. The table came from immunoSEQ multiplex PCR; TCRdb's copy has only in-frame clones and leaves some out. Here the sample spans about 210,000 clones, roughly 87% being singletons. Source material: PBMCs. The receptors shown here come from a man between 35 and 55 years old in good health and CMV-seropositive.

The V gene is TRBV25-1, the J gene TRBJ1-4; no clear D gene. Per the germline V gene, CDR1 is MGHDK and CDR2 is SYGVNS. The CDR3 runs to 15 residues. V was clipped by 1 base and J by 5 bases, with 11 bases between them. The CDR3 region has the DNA TGTGCCAGCAGTGAATTAGCCCTGGCAAATGAAAAACTGTTTTTT. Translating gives CASSELALANEKLFF.

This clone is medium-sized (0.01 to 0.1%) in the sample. The CDR3 bases are TGTGCCAGCAGTTTCTCGAACAGCTTGAACACTGAAGCTTTCTTT. Translated: CASSFSNSLNTEAFF. This sequence joins TRBV28 and TRBJ1-1; D unresolved. Trimming took off 3 bases at V and 0 bases at J, with 11 bases between the two ends. This CDR3 is 15 amino acids long. Germline CDR1 MDHEN, CDR2 SYDVKM.

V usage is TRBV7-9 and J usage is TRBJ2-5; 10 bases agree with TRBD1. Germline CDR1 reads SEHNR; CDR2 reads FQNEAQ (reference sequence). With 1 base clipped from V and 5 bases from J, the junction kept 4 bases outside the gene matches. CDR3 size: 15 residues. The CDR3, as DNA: TGTGCCAGCAGCTTAGGGGGGACAGGGGTGGAGACCCAGTACTTC. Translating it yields CASSLGGTGVETQYF.

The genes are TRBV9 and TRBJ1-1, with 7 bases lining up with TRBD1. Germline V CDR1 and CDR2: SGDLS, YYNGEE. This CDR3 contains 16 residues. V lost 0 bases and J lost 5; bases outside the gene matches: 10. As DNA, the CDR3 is TGTGCCAGCAGCGTAGGCAGGGGGAGAGTGGAGACTGAAGCTTTCTTT. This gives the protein CASSVGRGRVETEAFF.

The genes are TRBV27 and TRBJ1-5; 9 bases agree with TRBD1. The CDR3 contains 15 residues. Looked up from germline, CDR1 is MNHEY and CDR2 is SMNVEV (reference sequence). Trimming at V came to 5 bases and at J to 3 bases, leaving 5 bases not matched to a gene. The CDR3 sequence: CASSPTGGFNQPQHF. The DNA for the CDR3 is TGTGCCAGCAGTCCGACAGGGGGGTTCAATCAGCCCCAGCATTTT.

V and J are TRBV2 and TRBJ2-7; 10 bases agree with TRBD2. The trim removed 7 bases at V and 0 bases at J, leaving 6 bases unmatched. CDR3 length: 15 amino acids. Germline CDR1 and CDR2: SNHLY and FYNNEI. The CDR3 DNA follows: TGTGCCAGCATAGGTAGCGGGAGGAGCTCCTACGAGCAGTACTTC. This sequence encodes CASIGSGRSSYEQYF. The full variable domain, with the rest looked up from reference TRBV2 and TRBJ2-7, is EPEVTQTPSHQVTQMGQEVILRCVPISNHLYFYWYRQILGQKVEFLVSFYNNEISEKSEIFDDQFSVERPDGSNFTLKIRSTKLEDSAMYFCASIGSGRSSYEQYFGPGTRLTVT.

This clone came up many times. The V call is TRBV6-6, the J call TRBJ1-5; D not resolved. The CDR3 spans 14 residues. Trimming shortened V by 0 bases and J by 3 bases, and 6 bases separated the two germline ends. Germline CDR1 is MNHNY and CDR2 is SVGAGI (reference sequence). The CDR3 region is CASSYSDFNQPQHF. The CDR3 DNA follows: TGTGCCAGCAGTTACTCGGACTTCAATCAGCCCCAGCATTTT.

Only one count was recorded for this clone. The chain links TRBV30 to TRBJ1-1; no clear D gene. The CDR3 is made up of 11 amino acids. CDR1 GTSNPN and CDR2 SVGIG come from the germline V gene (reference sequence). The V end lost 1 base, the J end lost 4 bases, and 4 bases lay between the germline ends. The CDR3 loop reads CAWSAVTEAFF. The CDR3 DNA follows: TGTGCCTGGAGTGCCGTCACTGAAGCTTTCTTT.

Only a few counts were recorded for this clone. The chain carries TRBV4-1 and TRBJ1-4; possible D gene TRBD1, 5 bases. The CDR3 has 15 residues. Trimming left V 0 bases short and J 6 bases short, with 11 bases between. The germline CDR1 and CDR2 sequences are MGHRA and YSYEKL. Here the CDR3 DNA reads TGCGCCAGCAGCCAAGACCGGCAGGGCCATGAAAAACTGTTTTTT. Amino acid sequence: CASSQDRQGHEKLFF.

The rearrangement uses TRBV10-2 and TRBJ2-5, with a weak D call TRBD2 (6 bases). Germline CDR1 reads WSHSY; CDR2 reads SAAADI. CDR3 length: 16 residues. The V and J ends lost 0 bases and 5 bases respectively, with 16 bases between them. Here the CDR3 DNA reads TGCGCCAGCAGTGAGTCAAATGGACTACCCATCGAGACCCAGTACTTC. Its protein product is CASSESNGLPIETQYF.

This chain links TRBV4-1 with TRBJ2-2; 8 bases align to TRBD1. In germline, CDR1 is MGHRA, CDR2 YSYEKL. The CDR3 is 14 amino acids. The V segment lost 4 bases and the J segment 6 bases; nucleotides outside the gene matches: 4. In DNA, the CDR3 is TGCGCCAGCAGCCCCCGACAGGGGCCCGGGGAGCTGTTTTTT. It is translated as CASSPRQGPGELFF.

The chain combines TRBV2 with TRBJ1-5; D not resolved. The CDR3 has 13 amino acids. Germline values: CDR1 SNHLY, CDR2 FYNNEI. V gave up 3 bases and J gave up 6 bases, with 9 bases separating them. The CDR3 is CASSDPSVQPQHF. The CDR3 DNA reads TGTGCCAGCAGTGACCCCAGTGTTCAGCCCCAGCATTTT.

CDR3 in DNA: TGCGCCAGCAGCTTGGGGCAGGCCGTCTACGAGCAGTACTTC. Its translation is CASSLGQAVYEQYF. This chain joins TRBV5-1 and TRBJ2-7; no firm D call. Per germline, CDR1 SGHRS and CDR2 YFSETQ. The CDR3 extends over 14 amino acids. The V end lost 0 bases, the J end lost 3 bases, and 10 bases lay between the germline ends.

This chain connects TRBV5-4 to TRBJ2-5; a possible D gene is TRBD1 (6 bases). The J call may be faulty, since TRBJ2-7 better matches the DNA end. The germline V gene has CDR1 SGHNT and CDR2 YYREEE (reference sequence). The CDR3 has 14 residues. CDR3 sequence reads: CASTTDSSSYEQYF. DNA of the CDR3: TGTGCCAGCACAACGGACAGCTCCTCCTACGAGCAGTACTTC.

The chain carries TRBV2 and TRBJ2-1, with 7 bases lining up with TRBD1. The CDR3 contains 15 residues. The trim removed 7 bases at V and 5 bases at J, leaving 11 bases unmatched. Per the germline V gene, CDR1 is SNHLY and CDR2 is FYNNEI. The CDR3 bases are TGTGCCAGCACTACGGGACAGAGAGGCGACAATGAGCAGTTCTTC. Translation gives CASTTGQRGDNEQFF.

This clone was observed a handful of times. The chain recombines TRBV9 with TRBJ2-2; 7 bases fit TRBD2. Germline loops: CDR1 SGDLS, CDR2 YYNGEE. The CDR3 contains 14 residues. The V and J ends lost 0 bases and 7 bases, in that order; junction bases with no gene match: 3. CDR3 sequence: CASSVVGEGGELFF. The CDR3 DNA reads TGTGCCAGCAGCGTAGTAGGGGAGGGCGGGGAGCTGTTTTTT.

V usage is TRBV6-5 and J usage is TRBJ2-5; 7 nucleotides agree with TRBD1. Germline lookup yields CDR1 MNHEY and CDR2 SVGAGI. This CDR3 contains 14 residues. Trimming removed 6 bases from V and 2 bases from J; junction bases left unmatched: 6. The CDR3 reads CASRRDSRQETQYF. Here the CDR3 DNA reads TGTGCCAGCAGAAGGGACAGCAGACAAGAGACCCAGTACTTC.

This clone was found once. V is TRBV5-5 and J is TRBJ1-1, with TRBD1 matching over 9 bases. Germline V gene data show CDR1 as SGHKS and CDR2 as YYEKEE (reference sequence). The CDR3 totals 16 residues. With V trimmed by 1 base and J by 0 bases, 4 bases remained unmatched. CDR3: CASSLTGGFMNTEAFF. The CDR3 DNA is TGTGCCAGCAGCTTGACAGGGGGCTTCATGAACACTGAAGCTTTCTTT.

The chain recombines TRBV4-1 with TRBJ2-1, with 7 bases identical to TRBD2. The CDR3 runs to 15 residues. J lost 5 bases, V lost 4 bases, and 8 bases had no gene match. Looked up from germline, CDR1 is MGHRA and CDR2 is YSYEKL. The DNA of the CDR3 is TGCGCCAGCAGCCCTTACCGGGACTATAACAATGAGCAGTTCTTC. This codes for CASSPYRDYNNEQFF.

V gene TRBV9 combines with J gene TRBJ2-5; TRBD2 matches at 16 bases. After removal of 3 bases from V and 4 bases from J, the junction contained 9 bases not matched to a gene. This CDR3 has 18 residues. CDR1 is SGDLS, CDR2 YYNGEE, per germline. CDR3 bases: TGTGCCAGCAGCGCAGGGACTAGCGGGAGGGCCCCGGGAGAGACCCAGTACTTC. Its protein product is CASSAGTSGRAPGETQYF. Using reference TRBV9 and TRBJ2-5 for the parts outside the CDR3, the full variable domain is DSGVTQTPKHLITATGQRVTLRCSPRSGDLSVYWYQQSLDQGLQFLIQYYNGEERAKGNILERFSAQQFPDLHSELNLSSLELGDSALYFCASSAGTSGRAPGETQYFGPGTRLLVL.

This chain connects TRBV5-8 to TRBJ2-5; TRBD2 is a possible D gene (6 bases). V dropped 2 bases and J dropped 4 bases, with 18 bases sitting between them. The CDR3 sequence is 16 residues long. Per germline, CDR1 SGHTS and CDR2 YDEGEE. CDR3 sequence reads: CASSFGTGSIRETQYF. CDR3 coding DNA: TGTGCCAGCAGCTTTGGAACCGGGAGTATCCGAGAGACCCAGTACTTC. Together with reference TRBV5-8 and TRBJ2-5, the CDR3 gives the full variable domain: EAGVTQSPTHLIKTRGQQATLRCSPISGHTSVYWYQQALGLGLQFLLWYDEGEERNRGNFPPRFSGRQFPNYSSELNVNALELEDSALYLCASSFGTGSIRETQYFGPGTRLLVL.

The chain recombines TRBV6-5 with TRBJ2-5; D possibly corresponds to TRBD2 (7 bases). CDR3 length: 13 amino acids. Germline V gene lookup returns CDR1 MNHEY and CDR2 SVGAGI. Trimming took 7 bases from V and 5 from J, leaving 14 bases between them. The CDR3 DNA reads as TGTGCCAGCAAACGGGGGGCTTGGGAGACCCAGTACTTC. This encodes CASKRGAWETQYF.

The CDR3 bases are TGTGCCAGCAGCTTTGGTAAGCTGAACACTGAAGCTTTCTTT. As protein: CASSFGKLNTEAFF. The chain couples TRBV5-4 to TRBJ1-1, with no clear D. The CDR3 covers 14 residues. Germline V CDR1 and CDR2: SGHNT, YYREEE (reference sequence). V was cut by 2 bases and J by 0 bases, with 8 bases left in between.

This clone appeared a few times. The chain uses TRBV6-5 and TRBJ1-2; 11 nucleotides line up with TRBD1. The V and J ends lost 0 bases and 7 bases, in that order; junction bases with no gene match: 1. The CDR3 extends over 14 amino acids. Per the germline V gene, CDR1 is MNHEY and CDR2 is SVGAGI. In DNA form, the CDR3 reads TGTGCCAGCAGTTACTCGGGGACAGGGGGTGGCTACACCTTC. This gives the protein CASSYSGTGGGYTF.

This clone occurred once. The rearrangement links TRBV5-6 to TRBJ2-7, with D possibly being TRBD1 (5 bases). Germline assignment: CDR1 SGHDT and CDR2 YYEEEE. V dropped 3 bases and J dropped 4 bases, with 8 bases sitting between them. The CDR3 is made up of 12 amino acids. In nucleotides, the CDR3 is TGTGCCAGCAGCTCAGGGTCTTACGAGCAGTACTTC. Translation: CASSSGSYEQYF.

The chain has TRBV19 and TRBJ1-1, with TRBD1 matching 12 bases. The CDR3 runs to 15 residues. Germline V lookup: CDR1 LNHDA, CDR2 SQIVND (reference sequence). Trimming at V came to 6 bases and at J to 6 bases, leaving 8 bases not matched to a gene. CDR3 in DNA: TGTGCCAGTAGCCGACCGGGACAGGGGGCCGCTGAAGCTTTCTTT. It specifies CASSRPGQGAAEAFF.

The CDR3 DNA sequence: TGTGCCATCACTGCGGGAGGGCCGGGCACAGATACGCAGTATTTT. The encoded protein is CAITAGGPGTDTQYF. The chain uses TRBV10-3 and TRBJ2-3; the match to TRBD2 covers 9 bases. Germline CDR1 reads ENHRY; CDR2 reads SYGVKD. This CDR3 is 15 amino acids long. Germline trimming cut 7 bases from V and 1 base from J; bases unmatched to any gene: 6.

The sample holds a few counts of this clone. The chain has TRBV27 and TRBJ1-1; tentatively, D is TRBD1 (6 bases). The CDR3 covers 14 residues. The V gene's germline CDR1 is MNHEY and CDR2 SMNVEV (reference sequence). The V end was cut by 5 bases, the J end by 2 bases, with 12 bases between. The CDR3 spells CASSPGQPNTEAFF. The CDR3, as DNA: TGTGCCAGCAGTCCTGGACAGCCTAACACTGAAGCTTTCTTT.

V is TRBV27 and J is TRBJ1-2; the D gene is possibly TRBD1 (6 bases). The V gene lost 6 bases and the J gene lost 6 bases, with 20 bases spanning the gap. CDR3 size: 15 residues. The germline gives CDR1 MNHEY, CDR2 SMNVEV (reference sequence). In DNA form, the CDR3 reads TGTGCCAGCAGCCCCCTCGCACAGGGAATCCATGGCTACACCTTC. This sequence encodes CASSPLAQGIHGYTF.

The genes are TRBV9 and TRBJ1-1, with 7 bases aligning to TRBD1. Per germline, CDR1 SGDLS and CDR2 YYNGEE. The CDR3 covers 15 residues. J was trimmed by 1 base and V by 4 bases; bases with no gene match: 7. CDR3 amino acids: CASSRDRVGNTEAFF. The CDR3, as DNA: TGTGCCAGCAGCCGTGACAGGGTGGGGAACACTGAAGCTTTCTTT.

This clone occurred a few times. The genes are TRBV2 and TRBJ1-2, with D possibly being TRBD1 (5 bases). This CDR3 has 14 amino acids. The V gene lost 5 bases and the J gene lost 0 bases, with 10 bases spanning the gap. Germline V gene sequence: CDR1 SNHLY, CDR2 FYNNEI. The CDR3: CASSTGRTNYGYTF. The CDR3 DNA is TGTGCCAGCAGTACAGGACGGACTAACTATGGCTACACCTTC.

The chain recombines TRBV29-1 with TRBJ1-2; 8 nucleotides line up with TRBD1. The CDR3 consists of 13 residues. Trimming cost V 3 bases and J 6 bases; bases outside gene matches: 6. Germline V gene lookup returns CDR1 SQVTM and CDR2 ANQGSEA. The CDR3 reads CSVDEQGANGYTF. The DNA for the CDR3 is TGCAGCGTTGATGAGCAGGGGGCAAATGGCTACACCTTC. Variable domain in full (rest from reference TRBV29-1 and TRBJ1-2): SAVISQKPSRDICQRGTSLTIQCQVDSQVTMMFWYRQQPGQSLTLIATANQGSEATYESGFVIDKFPISRPNLTFSTLTVSNMSPEDSSIYLCSVDEQGANGYTFGSGTRLTVV.